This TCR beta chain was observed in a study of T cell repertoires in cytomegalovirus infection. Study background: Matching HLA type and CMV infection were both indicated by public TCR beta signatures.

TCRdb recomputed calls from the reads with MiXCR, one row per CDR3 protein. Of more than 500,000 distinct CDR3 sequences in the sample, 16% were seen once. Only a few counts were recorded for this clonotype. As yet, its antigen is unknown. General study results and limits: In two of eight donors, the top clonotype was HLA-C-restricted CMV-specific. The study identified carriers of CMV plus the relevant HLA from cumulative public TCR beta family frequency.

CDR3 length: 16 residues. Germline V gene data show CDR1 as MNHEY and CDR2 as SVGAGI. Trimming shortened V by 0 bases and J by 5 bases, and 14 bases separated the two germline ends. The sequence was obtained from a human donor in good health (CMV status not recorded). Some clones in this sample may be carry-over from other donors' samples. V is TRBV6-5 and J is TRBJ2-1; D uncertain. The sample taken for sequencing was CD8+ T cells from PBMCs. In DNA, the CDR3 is TGTGCCAGCAGTTACTCCCTTGCGCGGTCGGACAATGAGCAGTTCTTC. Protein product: CASSYSLARSDNEQFF.